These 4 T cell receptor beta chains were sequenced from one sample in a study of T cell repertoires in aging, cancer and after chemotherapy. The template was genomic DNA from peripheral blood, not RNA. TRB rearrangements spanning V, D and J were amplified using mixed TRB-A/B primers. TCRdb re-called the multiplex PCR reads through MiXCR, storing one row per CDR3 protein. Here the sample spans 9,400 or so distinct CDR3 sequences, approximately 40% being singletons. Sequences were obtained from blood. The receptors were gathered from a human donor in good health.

CDR3 loop: CASSLALGAPLGEQYF. The CDR3 nucleotides are TGTGCCAGCAGCTTAGCGCTGGGGGCGCCGTTAGGAGAGCAGTACTTC. This sequence joins TRBV7-9 and TRBJ2-7, with D perhaps matching TRBD1 (6 bases). The CDR3 has 16 amino acids. Germline V gene sequence: CDR1 SEHNR, CDR2 FQNEAQ (reference sequence). V shed 0 bases and J shed 7 bases, with 19 bases lying between them.

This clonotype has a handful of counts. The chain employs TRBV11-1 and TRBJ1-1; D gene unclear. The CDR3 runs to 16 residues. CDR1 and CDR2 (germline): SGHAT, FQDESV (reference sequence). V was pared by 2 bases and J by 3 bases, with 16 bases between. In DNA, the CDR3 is TGTGCCAGCAGCTTATTACTTGGCGTCACCCACACTGAAGCTTTCTTT. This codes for CASSLLLGVTHTEAFF. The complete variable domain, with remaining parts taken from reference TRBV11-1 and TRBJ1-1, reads EAEVAQSPRYKITEKSQAVAFWCDPISGHATLYWYRQILGQGPELLVQFQDESVVDDSQLPKDRFSAERLKGVDSTLKIQPAELGDSAMYLCASSLLLGVTHTEAFFGQGTRLTVV.

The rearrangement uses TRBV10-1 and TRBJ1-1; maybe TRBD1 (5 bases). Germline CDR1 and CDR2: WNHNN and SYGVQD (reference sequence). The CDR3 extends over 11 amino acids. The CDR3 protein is CASQGDTEAFF. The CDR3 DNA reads TGCGCTTCTCAGGGCGACACTGAAGCTTTCTTT.

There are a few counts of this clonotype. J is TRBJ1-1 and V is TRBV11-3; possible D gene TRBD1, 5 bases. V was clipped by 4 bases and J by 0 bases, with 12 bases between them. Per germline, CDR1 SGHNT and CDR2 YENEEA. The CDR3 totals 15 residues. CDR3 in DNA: TGTGCCAGCAGCTCGTATGGGACCATGAACACTGAAGCTTTCTTT. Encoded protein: CASSSYGTMNTEAFF.